The clone carrying this T cell receptor beta chain has only one observation. Its antigen is not known. Next came a second PCR, run for about 7 to 11 cycles, which used a sample-barcoded 5' primer along with a J-beta primer mix. TCRdb used MiXCR to reprocess the 5' RACE reads, holding one entry per CDR3 protein. Among about 670,000 distinct CDR3 sequences listed, 52% were seen once. This entry belongs to a study of blood T cells in healthy people across ages. Study conclusions and caveats: With naive T cell percentage, TCR beta diversity showed a strong correlation.

The germline CDR1 and CDR2 sequences are DFQATT and SNEGSKA (reference sequence). The V gene end was trimmed by 5 bases and the J gene end by 4 bases; junction bases not matched to a gene: 3. The CDR3 spans 13 residues. The chain couples TRBV20-1 to TRBJ2-1, with 9 bases that match TRBD2. The clonotype originates from a woman at least 80 years old in good health. The sequenced sample consisted of blood. The CDR3 sequence is CSARGGEYNEQFF. The CDR3 DNA follows: TGCAGTGCTCGCGGGGGGGAATACAATGAGCAGTTCTTC.